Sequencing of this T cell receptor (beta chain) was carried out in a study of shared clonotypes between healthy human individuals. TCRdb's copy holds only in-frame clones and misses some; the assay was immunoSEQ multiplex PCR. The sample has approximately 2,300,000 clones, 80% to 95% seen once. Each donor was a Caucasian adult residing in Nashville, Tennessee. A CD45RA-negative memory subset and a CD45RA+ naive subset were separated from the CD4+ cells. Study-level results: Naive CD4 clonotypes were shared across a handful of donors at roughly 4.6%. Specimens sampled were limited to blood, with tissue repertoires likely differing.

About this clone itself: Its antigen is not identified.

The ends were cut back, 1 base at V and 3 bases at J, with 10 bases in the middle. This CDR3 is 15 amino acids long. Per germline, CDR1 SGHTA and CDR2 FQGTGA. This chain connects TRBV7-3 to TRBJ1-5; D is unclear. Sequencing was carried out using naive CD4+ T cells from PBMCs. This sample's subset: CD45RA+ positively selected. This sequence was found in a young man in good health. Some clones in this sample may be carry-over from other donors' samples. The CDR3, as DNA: TGTGCCAGCAGCTTAAGTGGAGGGAACAATCAGCCCCAGCATTTT. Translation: CASSLSGGNNQPQHF. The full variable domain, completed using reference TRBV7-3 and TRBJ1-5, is GAGVSQTPSNKVTEKGKYVELRCDPISGHTALYWYRQSLGQGPEFLIYFQGTGAADDSGLPNDRFFAVRPEGSVSTLKIQRTERGDSAVYLCASSLSGGNNQPQHFGDGTRLSIL.